This TCR beta chain is from a study of T cells in Graves' hyperthyroidism and ophthalmopathy. Graves' hyperthyroidism qualified as stable when ophthalmopathy did not progress within 18 months. The study excluded patients with uncontrolled infection, other autoimmune disease, pregnancy or lactation. Diagnosis relied on clinical symptoms, serum thyroxine and TRAb, thyroid ultrasound and orbital computed tomography. Using RNA transcripts as the source, TCR beta CDR3 regions were amplified. RT-PCR in the first round (using the HTBI primer set) targeted the TCR CDR3. MiXCR was run by TCRdb on the multiplex PCR reads, yielding one entry per CDR3 protein. The profile covers roughly 420,000 distinct CDR3 sequences, with about a sixth appearing a single time and around an eighth taken by the ten largest. The CDR3 sequence is 16 residues long. V was clipped by 6 bases and J by 0 bases; unmatched bases: 8.

J is TRBJ1-1 and V is TRBV12-3 or TRBV12-4; 9 bases are a match to TRBD1. The material sequenced was blood. The TCR comes from a woman aged 18 to 35 with Graves' hyperthyroidism. In DNA form, the CDR3 reads TGTGCCAGCAGGCGAGGGACAGGGTCCTTGAACACTGAAGCTTTCTTT. Protein: CASRRGTGSLNTEAFF.